The present entry profiles one T cell receptor beta chain with its context. TCR beta CDR3 region amplification was performed from RNA transcripts. Initially, a first-round RT-PCR of the TCR CDR3 employed the HTBI primer set. MiXCR, applied by TCRdb to the multiplex PCR reads, yields one record per CDR3 protein. The table lists about 610,000 distinct CDR3 sequences, roughly 15% of them singletons. The data originate from a study of T cells in Graves' hyperthyroidism and ophthalmopathy. Study-level background: Peripheral blood was secured at the point of initial diagnosis, before any treatment.

There are 15 residues in the CDR3. CDR1 and CDR2 from the germline V gene are KGHSH and LQKENI. V gave up 1 base and J gave up 10 bases; unmatched junction bases: 10. PBMCs were collected from a roughly 10 ml volume of fresh peripheral blood. This receptor was obtained from a woman aged 40-49 years with Graves' ophthalmopathy. Sequencing was carried out using blood. V usage is TRBV18 and J usage is TRBJ2-4, with 7 bases that match TRBD1. CDR3 amino acids: CASSPQTGTGWIQYF. Written as DNA, the CDR3 is TGTGCCAGCTCACCACAGACAGGGACCGGTTGGATTCAGTACTTC. Filled out from reference TRBV18 and TRBJ2-4, the complete variable domain reads NAGVMQNPRHLVRRRGQEARLRCSPMKGHSHVYWYRQLPEEGLKFMVYLQKENIIDESGMPKERFSAEFPKEGPSILRIQQVVRGDSAAYFCASSPQTGTGWIQYFGAGTRLSVL.